A selection of T cell receptor beta chains follows, all from one sample in a study of regulatory T cells in long-lasting Graves disease. TCRdb recomputed calls from the multiplex PCR reads with MiXCR, one row per CDR3 protein. The table lists about 500,000 distinct CDR3 sequences, around 13% of them singletons. These sequences were also reported in another study, on T cells in Graves' hyperthyroidism and ophthalmopathy.

The sequenced sample was peripheral blood mononuclear cells (PBMCs), obtained at new diagnosis, from a patient treated with antithyroid drugs. These receptors were collected from a woman in her thirties with Graves disease. CDR3s include the opening cysteine and the closing phenylalanine or tryptophan. D genes are given only for firm matches. Clone sizes are given selectively: once, few, many, or a class where the clone is expanded.

j_call v_call d_call clone_size cdr3_aa cdr3_nt
TRBJ1-1 TRBV12-3/TRBV12-4 NA many CASSLSGINTEAFF TGTGCCAGCAGTTTAAGTGGGATAAACACTGAAGCTTTCTTT
TRBJ1-3 TRBV15 TRBD1 few CATSRFGQAGNTIYF TGTGCCACCAGCAGATTCGGACAGGCTGGAAACACCATATATTTT
TRBJ1-6 TRBV20-1 NA many CSARPPGQKYNSPLHF TGCAGTGCTAGACCCCCTGGACAGAAGTATAATTCACCCCTCCACTTT
TRBJ2-5 TRBV20-1 NA few CSAPPRPYQETQYF TGCAGTGCCCCCCCTCGGCCGTACCAAGAGACCCAGTACTTC
TRBJ1-3 TRBV28 NA many CASSLQGPGNTIYF TGTGCCAGCAGTTTGCAGGGCCCTGGAAACACCATATATTTT
TRBJ1-4 TRBV28 NA NA CASSPRSYRAGEKLFF TGTGCCAGCAGTCCAAGGTCGTACAGGGCAGGGGAAAAACTGTTTTTT
TRBJ1-2 TRBV14 TRBD1 many CASSQKQGANYGYTF TGTGCCAGCAGCCAGAAACAGGGGGCTAACTATGGCTACACCTTC
TRBJ2-1 TRBV28 NA many CASSFGGYRSYNEQFF TGTGCCAGCAGTTTTGGGGGCTACCGCTCCTACAATGAGCAGTTCTTC
TRBJ1-1 TRBV20-1 NA NA CSAPNTGSDEAFF TGCAGTGCTCCCAACACAGGGTCCGACGAAGCTTTCTTT
TRBJ2-1 TRBV24-1 TRBD2 few CATSDPRGASGQYNEQFF TGTGCCACCAGTGACCCCCGAGGGGCTAGCGGGCAGTACAATGAGCAGTTCTTC
TRBJ2-7 TRBV7-2 NA many CASSLGTGTTGEQYF TGTGCCAGCAGCTTAGGCACGGGAACCACGGGGGAGCAGTACTTC
TRBJ2-7 TRBV28 NA many CASSPARVQRTSEQYF TGTGCCAGCAGTCCAGCAAGAGTCCAACGGACTTCCGAGCAGTACTTC
TRBJ2-7 TRBV6-1 NA many CASSRGLFGSYEQYF TGTGCCAGCAGTCGAGGACTTTTTGGCTCCTACGAGCAGTACTTC
TRBJ1-2 TRBV12-3/TRBV12-4 NA many CSVWGGTPEGYGYTF TGCTCTGTTTGGGGGGGGACCCCAGAGGGCTATGGCTACACCTTC
TRBJ2-7 TRBV20-1 NA NA CSARVLQRTVYEQYF TGCAGTGCTAGAGTCCTACAGCGGACGGTCTACGAGCAGTACTTC
TRBJ2-7 TRBV30 NA many CASRTAYEQYF TGTGCCTCTCGGACAGCCTACGAGCAGTACTTC
TRBJ1-6 TRBV12-3/TRBV12-4 TRBD1 many CASLRDRVSVSNSPLHF TGTGCCAGCCTCCGGGACAGGGTATCAGTTTCCAATTCACCCCTCCACTTT
TRBJ2-2 TRBV11-2 NA few CFVKPGGNTGELFF TGTTTTGTAAAGCCGGGTGGAAATACCGGGGAGCTGTTTTTT
TRBJ2-1 TRBV6-2/TRBV6-3 TRBD2 NA CASSYRTSRLSSYNEQFF TGTGCCAGCAGTTACCGGACTAGCAGGCTCTCCTCCTACAATGAGCAGTTCTTC
TRBJ2-5 TRBV6-1 TRBD2 once CASSPTLGLAGGQETQYF TGTGCCAGCAGCCCAACCCTCGGACTAGCGGGAGGACAAGAGACCCAGTACTTC
TRBJ2-1 TRBV24-1 NA many CATSDSRGPYNEQFF TGTGCCACCAGTGATTCAAGGGGTCCCTACAATGAGCAGTTCTTC
TRBJ2-2 TRBV11-3 NA many CASSFGTVPYTGELFF TGTGCCAGCAGCTTCGGGACTGTCCCGTACACCGGGGAGCTGTTTTTT
TRBJ2-7 TRBV4-1 TRBD2 NA CTSSATGTSPYEQYF TGCACCAGCAGCGCAACCGGGACTAGCCCCTACGAGCAGTACTTC
TRBJ2-2 TRBV6-1 TRBD2 many CASSDGLAGGGTGELFF TGTGCCAGCAGTGATGGACTAGCGGGAGGGGGCACCGGGGAGCTGTTTTTT
TRBJ1-1 TRBV2 TRBD1 many CASSVSPRDRPNTEAFF TGTGCCAGCAGTGTGAGCCCCCGGGACAGACCGAACACTGAAGCTTTCTTT
TRBJ1-1 TRBV18 TRBD1 many CASSPHPPGQKIYTEAFF TGTGCCAGCTCACCTCACCCCCCGGGACAGAAGATATACACTGAAGCTTTCTTT
TRBJ2-7 TRBV7-9 NA NA CASSLILVRDGEMHEQYF TGTGCCAGCAGCTTAATCCTTGTCCGGGACGGAGAGATGCACGAGCAGTACTTC
TRBJ2-5 TRBV29-1 TRBD1 few CSVDENRGRRETQYF TGCAGCGTTGACGAAAACAGGGGGCGTCGAGAGACCCAGTACTTC
TRBJ2-1 TRBV7-3 TRBD2 NA CASSPGTSGGQQFF TGTGCCAGCAGCCCCGGGACTAGCGGGGGCCAGCAGTTCTTC
TRBJ2-7 TRBV12-3/TRBV12-4 TRBD2 few CASSWASGPYEQYF TGTGCCAGCAGTTGGGCTAGCGGACCCTACGAGCAGTACTTC
TRBJ1-4 TRBV11-3 NA many CASKTNSNPNEKLFF TGTGCCAGCAAGACCAACAGTAATCCTAATGAAAAACTGTTTTTT
TRBJ2-1 TRBV20-1 NA NA CSARETGRSYNEQFF TGCAGTGCTAGAGAGACCGGACGATCCTACAATGAGCAGTTCTTC
TRBJ1-1 TRBV28 TRBD1 NA CASSFLEGGKAFF TGTGCCAGCAGTTTTTTGGAAGGGGGCAAAGCTTTCTTT
TRBJ1-3 TRBV29-1 NA NA CSVQMGNTIYF TGCAGCGTTCAAATGGGAAACACCATATATTTT
TRBJ2-5 TRBV3-1 NA many CASSRLDQTQYF TGTGCCAGCAGCCGACTAGACCAGACCCAGTACTTC
TRBJ2-7 TRBV6-2/TRBV6-3 TRBD2 many CASSPGGRRYEQYF TGTGCCAGCAGCCCCGGCGGGAGGCGGTACGAGCAGTACTTC
TRBJ1-1 TRBV7-2 NA few CASSSTGTSTEAFF TGTGCCAGCAGCAGCACAGGGACTAGCACTGAAGCTTTCTTT
TRBJ1-1 TRBV19 TRBD1 many CASSIQGQGANTEAFF TGTGCCAGTAGTATACAGGGACAGGGGGCGAACACTGAAGCTTTCTTT
TRBJ1-3 TRBV12-3/TRBV12-4 NA NA CASSFLGGGSGNTIYF TGTGCCAGCAGTTTTTTGGGGGGGGGCTCTGGAAACACCATATATTTT